These T cell receptor beta chains were read from a single sample in a study of OX40 agonist ivuxolimab in advanced cancers. Profiled with immunoSEQ multiplex PCR; TCRdb holds only in-frame clones, not every one. The sample carries approximately 68,000 clones, 80% to 85% recorded once. The sequences come from CD4+ or CD8+ T cells sorted from blood, collected in a trial of the OX40 agonist ivuxolimab. These receptors came from an adult with an advanced solid tumor such as melanoma, head and neck, liver or kidney cancer. Each CDR3 is given with its conserved first and last residue. The order of the fields is J gene, V gene, CDR3 protein.

>TRBJ1-5|TRBV28
CASSLGGSGNQPQHF
>TRBJ1-4|TRBV6-6
CASSYSFRATNEKLFF
>TRBJ2-4|TRBV10-3
CAISESQLLRGKNIQYF
>TRBJ2-2|TRBV28
CATKRVGGLNTGELFF
>TRBJ2-7|TRBV28
CASSLTLRDEQYF
>TRBJ2-2|TRBV27
CASSLRPLNTGELFF
>TRBJ2-5|TRBV20-1
CSARDEVIQYF
>TRBJ2-2|TRBV19
CASSPQGELGRDTGELFF
>TRBJ1-4|TRBV18
CASSGLRGQEKLFF
>TRBJ1-1|TRBV7-7
CASSPSPGSEAFF
>TRBJ2-3|TRBV6-5
CASSILAGGPHTQYF
>TRBJ1-3|TRBV5-4
CASSSQGATSGNTIYF
>TRBJ1-6|TRBV27
CASTPTFSNSPLHF
>NA|TRBV6-5
CASSYLPQGSYEQYF
>TRBJ2-5|TRBV25-1
CASSDGAAETQYF
>TRBJ2-1|TRBV7-8
CASKKEGTSGKGEQFF
>TRBJ2-2|TRBV2
CAVLSSRTGGAGELFF
>TRBJ1-2|TRBV7-8
CASSLAVTVHGGYTF
>TRBJ2-3|TRBV5-1
CASSFEGLKDTQYF
>TRBJ2-1|TRBV7-2
CASSPRRGNEQFF
>TRBJ1-2|TRBV28
CASSLTGGAPNYGYTF
>TRBJ1-6|TRBV5-1
CASSDTSSYNSPLHF
>TRBJ2-5|TRBV6-5
CASSYSGDRGETQYF
>TRBJ1-2|TRBV28
CASSTGQGLDYTF
>TRBJ1-1|TRBV6-5
CASKPVAGVYAEAFF
>TRBJ1-1|TRBV7-9
CASSLEVNTEAFF
>TRBJ2-6|TRBV27
CASSSPTGGGGANVLTF
>TRBJ2-6|TRBV19
CASSLSSRGQAGANVLTF
>TRBJ1-1|TRBV14
CASRGTRGSGTEAFF
>TRBJ2-3|TRBV4-1
CASSAQGAMGGPLYTQYF
>TRBJ2-3|TRBV7-2
CASSFGLAEQYF
>TRBJ2-2|TRBV7-6
CASSHAGTGELFF
>TRBJ1-5|TRBV19
CASSKTGTDQPQHF
>TRBJ2-1|TRBV7-2
CASSLWGNEQFF
>TRBJ1-1|TRBV7-8
CASSLGMNTEAFF
>TRBJ2-7|TRBV21-1
CASSPTQGARVYEQYF
>TRBJ2-7|TRBV5-1
CASSLGPLAGVPYEQYF
>TRBJ2-5|TRBV9
CASSELQGILETQYF
>TRBJ2-7|TRBV28
CASSAGGAGGSYEQYF
>TRBJ2-2|TRBV5-6
CASSLAVALNTGELFF
>TRBJ1-6|TRBV2
CASSGGQGSPLHF
>TRBJ2-5|TRBV6-6
CASTNRQGNGETQYF
>TRBJ2-3|TRBV10-3
CAISPPGGRHTDTQYF
>TRBJ1-4|TRBV5-8
CASTPREKLFF
>TRBJ2-7|TRBV19
CASSSGRGFEQYF
>TRBJ2-2|TRBV7-2
CASSWLAGNTGELFF
>TRBJ2-1|TRBV28
CASSPGQGPLSYNEQFF
>TRBJ2-1|TRBV25-1
CASSAAQGTYNEQFF
>TRBJ2-7|TRBV18
CASSTTGFSYEQYF
>TRBJ2-7|TRBV27
CASSLGQGSYEQYF
>TRBJ2-5|TRBV5-4
CASSLATSGGVETQYF
>TRBJ1-1|TRBV5-6
CASTRRGTATEAFF
>TRBJ2-7|TRBV5-1
CASSFSRTGGPGGSYEQYF
>TRBJ1-1|TRBV25-1
CASSGSAGREAFF
>TRBJ2-5|TRBV7-3
CASVGSQETQYF
>TRBJ2-7|TRBV7-2
CASSLGGGHLSYEQYF
>TRBJ1-2|TRBV6-1
CASKPGGHGGYTF